These 8 T cell receptor beta chains were all obtained from the same sample, sequenced in a study of blood T cell repertoires in COVID-19 (dated by TCRdb to the early 2020s). Library prep was done by the immunoSEQ multiplex PCR assay. This is the immuneACCESS table as TCRdb keeps it, with only in-frame sequences that have V and J called. A part of the clones is gone; compared with another copy, unresolved V genes explain less than half, and the rest is unexplained. In all, the sample holds some 120,000 clones, and about 77% of those were seen once. The ten largest clones take up around 18% of the sample. Input material: peripheral blood. These receptor sequences come from a man older than 75 with acute or convalescent COVID-19.

This clone was detected only a few times. The chain links TRBV30 to TRBJ1-3, with D unresolved. V gave up 4 bases and J gave up 3 bases, with 10 bases separating them. The CDR3 loop spans 13 amino acids. CDR1 is GTSNPN and CDR2 is SVGIG in the germline V gene (reference sequence). CDR3 DNA sequence: TGTGCCTGGAAGTTTTCGGGTGGAAACACCATATATTTT. Its protein product is CAWKFSGGNTIYF.

CDR3 bases: TGTGCCAGCGGGCGTGATGGACAGATCCCCCCGGCTTTCTTT. Protein sequence: CASGRDGQIPPAFF. The rearrangement uses TRBV6-5 and TRBJ1-1; perhaps TRBD1 as D (6 bases). The CDR3 sequence is 14 residues long. Germline CDR1 is MNHEY and CDR2 is SVGAGI. Trimming pared 8 bases from V and 11 bases from J, leaving 24 bases between.

The V gene is TRBV7-9, the J gene TRBJ1-1, with TRBD1 matching 7 bases. This CDR3 is built from 13 residues. The V gene's germline CDR1 is SEHNR and CDR2 FQNEAQ (reference sequence). Germline trimming cut 5 bases from V and 7 bases from J; bases unmatched to any gene: 7. CDR3 DNA sequence: TGTGCCAGCAGCCACGCCGGGACAGATGAAGCTTTCTTT. It specifies CASSHAGTDEAFF.

The V gene is TRBV2, the J gene TRBJ1-6, with 7 nucleotides matching TRBD1. V gave up 6 bases and J gave up 9 bases; unmatched junction bases: 5. The CDR3 is 13 residues long. Germline V gene data show CDR1 as SNHLY and CDR2 as FYNNEI. The CDR3 DNA reads as TGTGCCAGCAGAGGGACAGAGGGTTCACCCCTCCACTTT. It yields the protein CASRGTEGSPLHF.

Concerning this clone: The same CDR3 also results from other DNA sequences found in this sample. J is TRBJ1-3 and V is TRBV5-1, with unresolved D. The CDR3 runs 15 residues. Per germline, CDR1 SGHRS and CDR2 YFSETQ. Trimming took off 0 bases at V and 3 bases at J, with 10 bases between the two ends. The CDR3 spells CASSLEPGSGNTIYF. The CDR3 DNA follows: TGCGCCAGCAGCTTGGAGCCGGGTAGTGGAAACACCATATATTTT.

This sequence joins TRBV9 and TRBJ2-3, with D possibly being TRBD2 (5 bases). Germline loops: CDR1 SGDLS, CDR2 YYNGEE. This CDR3 has 17 amino acids. Deletions cut 4 bases from V and 3 bases from J, with 21 bases between. This CDR3 reads CASSPRGLGYTTDTQYF. CDR3 sequence (DNA): TGTGCCAGCAGCCCGAGAGGGTTGGGGTATACTACAGATACGCAGTATTTT.

This clone was seen more than once but under ten times. V is TRBV6-2 or TRBV6-3 and J is TRBJ2-1; TRBD2 aligns across 13 bases. CDR1 MNHEY and CDR2 SVGEGT come from the germline V gene. The CDR3 is 15 residues long. Trimming at V came to 5 bases and at J to 4 bases, leaving 2 bases not matched to a gene. The CDR3, as DNA: TGTGCCAGCAGTCAGACTAGCGGGGGGTACAATGAGCAGTTCTTC. Protein sequence: CASSQTSGGYNEQFF.

The chain uses TRBV9 and TRBJ1-5, with D possibly TRBD1 on 5 matching bases. Germline CDR1 reads SGDLS; CDR2 reads YYNGEE. This CDR3 has 15 residues. Trimming stripped 0 bases from V and 2 bases from J, with 9 bases between. The CDR3 here is CASSVDGGGNQPQHF. The CDR3 nucleotides are TGTGCCAGCAGCGTAGATGGAGGGGGCAATCAGCCCCAGCATTTT.